Sequencing of this T cell receptor (beta chain) was carried out in a study of blood T cells in healthy people across ages. Sample-barcoded 5' priming and a J-beta primer mix drove a second PCR of roughly 6 to 12 cycles. TCRdb recomputed calls from the 5' RACE reads with MiXCR, one row per CDR3 protein. The data show 980,000 or so distinct CDR3 sequences, around 48% seen once. The people who gave samples were healthy Caucasians from Russia, aged about 6 to 95. This CDR3 is 15 amino acids long. Trimming left V 4 bases short and J 7 bases short, with 19 bases between. The germline V gene encodes CDR1 MDHEN and CDR2 SYDVKM.

The chain is built from TRBV28 and TRBJ1-2; D remains unclear. Input material: blood. The receptor comes from a man younger than 45 in good health. CDR3 sequence reads: CASSSAVGGFVGYTF. CDR3 nucleotide sequence: TGTGCCAGCAGTTCGGCCGTCGGAGGGTTCGTTGGCTACACCTTC.